This T cell receptor beta chain was profiled in a study of blood T cells in healthy people across ages. Turning to this clonotype: Its cognate antigen is unknown.

Germline-derived CDR1 and CDR2 are DFQATT and SNEGSKA (reference sequence). With 3 bases removed from V and 11 bases from J, the gap between germline ends came to 25 bases. The CDR3 has 15 residues. Study outcomes and limitations: With age, beta diversity per million T cells declined roughly linearly, significantly by 40. Those diversity estimates obtained from one million T cells were thought to be underestimates.

The study isolated at least 6.5 million PBMCs from each sample. Then a second PCR, running roughly 7 to 11 cycles, was carried out with a sample-barcoded 5' primer and a J-beta primer mix. TCRdb reprocessed the 5' RACE reads via MiXCR and lists one record per CDR3 protein. The repertoire includes over 1,300,000 distinct CDR3 sequences, around 59% of them detected once, and roughly 6.3% sits in the top ten. The rearrangement joins TRBV20-1 to TRBJ2-5, with a weak D call TRBD2 (7 bases). The sequence derives from a man younger than 35 in good health. Sample: blood. The CDR3: CSASSLGEGVNEQYF. CDR3 coding DNA: TGCAGTGCTAGTTCGTTGGGGGAGGGGGTTAATGAGCAGTACTTC.